The 23 T cell receptor beta chains presented below share a single source sample, sequenced in a study of precursors of human CD4 cytotoxic T cells. Bulk UMI-based sequencing covered sorted CD4+ central memory, effector memory, IL-7R-high and IL-7R-negative TEMRA subsets. A single record per CDR3 protein comes from TCRdb applying MiXCR to the reads. The table records about 760 distinct CDR3 sequences, about 13% of them present only once. Sequenced: memory CD4+ T cells from blood (PBMCs). These TCRs come from a human donor in good health.

By share, this clonotype counts as large (0.1 to 1%). The rearrangement links TRBV5-1 to TRBJ1-2; D uncertain. The V end was cut by 2 bases, the J end by 3 bases, with 8 bases between. The CDR3 totals 13 residues. Germline V lookup: CDR1 SGHRS, CDR2 YFSETQ. This chain's CDR3 is CASSFLTDYGYTF. The CDR3 nucleotides read TGCGCCAGCAGCTTCCTAACGGACTATGGCTACACCTTC.

On this clonotype itself: An end of the junction does not agree with germline; a read error may underlie this. The CDR3 DNA follows: TGCAGAGCTAGAGATTTGGCAGGGGCCCTTCCAAATGAGCAGTTCTTC. Amino acid sequence: CRARDLAGALPNEQFF. This chain links TRBV20-1 with TRBJ2-1, with D possibly matching TRBD1 (6 bases). The CDR3 loop spans 16 amino acids. CDR1 and CDR2 from the germline V gene are DFQATT and SNEGSKA (reference sequence).

This clonotype was seen a few times. The V and J genes are TRBV5-1 and TRBJ1-6; the D gene is possibly TRBD1 (5 bases). Trimming shortened V by 0 bases and J by 5 bases, and 12 bases separated the two germline ends. This CDR3 comprises 16 residues. Germline V gene data show CDR1 as SGHRS and CDR2 as YFSETQ. In nucleotides, the CDR3 is TGCGCCAGCAGCTTGGCCGAGTTAGGGGATAATTCACCCCTCCACTTT. This gives the protein CASSLAELGDNSPLHF.

This clonotype turned up a few times. The chain recombines TRBV12-3 or TRBV12-4 with TRBJ2-2; D might be TRBD1 or TRBD2, each matching 5 bases. Trimming removed 5 bases at V and 8 bases at J, with 15 bases between. There are 14 residues in the CDR3. Here the CDR3 DNA reads TGTGCCAGCAGTGAGGGGCCTCTAGTAGGGGAGCTGTTTTTT. Its protein product is CASSEGPLVGELFF.

In this sample, this clonotype turned up a few times. J is TRBJ2-7 and V is TRBV5-1, with 7 bases identical to TRBD1. The V gene end was trimmed by 0 bases and the J gene end by 5 bases; junction bases not matched to a gene: 5. The CDR3 totals 14 residues. CDR1 and CDR2 from the germline V gene are SGHRS and YFSETQ. This CDR3 is CASSLAGQNHEQYF. For the CDR3, the DNA is TGCGCCAGCAGCTTGGCGGGACAGAACCACGAGCAGTACTTC.

The rearrangement uses TRBV6-5 and TRBJ1-2; weak D call: TRBD1 (6 bases). The V and J ends lost 4 bases and 5 bases respectively, with 8 bases between them. The CDR3 sequence is 12 residues long. Looked up from germline, CDR1 is MNHEY and CDR2 is SVGAGI. CDR3 sequence (DNA): TGTGCCAGCAGTTCGCAGGGGTATGGCTACACCTTC. Protein: CASSSQGYGYTF.

This clonotype has more than one count but fewer than ten. The chain couples TRBV20-1 to TRBJ2-3, with 7 bases that match TRBD2. CDR1 DFQATT and CDR2 SNEGSKA come from the germline V gene (reference sequence). V was pared by 4 bases and J by 2 bases, with 3 bases of the junction left unmatched. The CDR3 extends over 13 amino acids. CDR3 coding DNA: TGCAGTGCTACCGGGGGGTACACAGATACGCAGTATTTT. Its translation is CSATGGYTDTQYF.

The CDR3 is CAIATDNSPLHF. In DNA, the CDR3 is TGTGCCATCGCAACGGATAATTCACCCCTCCACTTT. V usage is TRBV10-3 and J usage is TRBJ1-6; D is unresolved. CDR1 ENHRY and CDR2 SYGVKD come from the germline V gene. The CDR3 spans 12 residues. The V and J ends lost 8 bases and 5 bases respectively, with 7 bases between them.

The table lists this clonotype with a few counts. V usage is TRBV6-5 and J usage is TRBJ2-1, with D unclear. The CDR3 loop spans 12 amino acids. V gave up 4 bases and J gave up 7 bases, with 8 bases separating them. Germline loops: CDR1 MNHEY, CDR2 SVGAGI. CDR3 sequence (DNA): TGTGCCAGCAGTTCTCCTCAGAATGAGCAGTTCTTC. Translating gives CASSSPQNEQFF.

This clonotype appeared a few times. This chain connects TRBV5-1 to TRBJ2-2; D remains ambiguous. The CDR3 spans 16 residues. The germline V gene has CDR1 SGHRS and CDR2 YFSETQ. V dropped 0 bases and J dropped 0 bases, with 9 bases sitting between them. CDR3 protein: CASSLGVGTNTGELFF. DNA for the CDR3: TGCGCCAGCAGCTTGGGAGTGGGAACGAACACCGGGGAGCTGTTTTTT.

Notes on this clonotype: Being one base from a much bigger clone, this may be a read error. The chain is built from TRBV9 and TRBJ1-1; tentative D call: TRBD1 (5 bases). Germline loops: CDR1 SGDLS, CDR2 YYNGEE. CDR3 length: 14 residues. The CDR3 nucleotides are TGTGCCAGCAGCGCCGGGGGAGTGAGCACTGAAGTTTTCTTT. This gives the protein CASSAGGVSTEVFF.

The chain couples TRBV18 to TRBJ1-5; D uncertain. Germline lookup yields CDR1 KGHSH and CDR2 LQKENI. The CDR3 has 16 amino acids. V lost 0 bases and J 4 bases, leaving 13 bases between the germline ends. The CDR3 loop is CASSPPSTSKNQPQHF. CDR3 DNA: TGTGCCAGCTCACCACCAAGCACGTCCAAAAATCAGCCCCAGCATTTT.

This clonotype came up a few times. The rearrangement joins TRBV7-9 to TRBJ1-6, with a weak D call TRBD1 (5 bases). The V gene's germline CDR1 is SEHNR and CDR2 FQNEAQ (reference sequence). The CDR3 spans 14 residues. Trimming removed 2 bases at V and 10 bases at J, with 12 bases between. The CDR3 region has the DNA TGTGCCAGCAGCTTACTGACAGAGAGATCACCCCTCCACTTT. It encodes CASSLLTERSPLHF.

CDR3 region: CASSQEGTGAYEQYF. The CDR3 nucleotides are TGCGCCAGCAGCCAAGAAGGGACAGGAGCCTACGAGCAGTACTTC. The chain couples TRBV4-3 to TRBJ2-7, with 8 bases matching TRBD1. This CDR3 comprises 15 residues. J was trimmed by 2 bases and V by 0 bases; bases with no gene match: 3. CDR1 is LGHNA and CDR2 is YSLEER in the germline V gene.

The J gene is TRBJ1-1, the V gene TRBV6-6, with TRBD1 matching over 9 bases. Looked up from germline, CDR1 is MNHNY and CDR2 is SVGAGI (reference sequence). This CDR3 comprises 16 residues. V lost 2 bases and J lost 2; bases outside the gene matches: 6. The CDR3 sequence is CASSYEGTGSNTEAFF. CDR3 in DNA: TGTGCCAGCAGTTACGAGGGGACAGGGAGTAACACTGAAGCTTTCTTT.

This clonotype was seen a few times. This chain links TRBV20-1 with TRBJ2-5; 14 bases align to TRBD2. The CDR3 spans 16 residues. CDR1 is DFQATT, CDR2 SNEGSKA, per germline (reference sequence). With 6 bases clipped from V and 5 bases from J, the junction kept 11 bases outside the gene matches. The CDR3 DNA reads as TGCAGTGCCGGACTCGGGACTAGCGGGGGCCGGGAGACCCAGTACTTC. This sequence encodes CSAGLGTSGGRETQYF.

This chain connects TRBV4-2 to TRBJ2-3; D uncertain. The germline V gene encodes CDR1 LGHNA and CDR2 YNFKEQ. The CDR3 is 15 residues long. With 1 base removed from V and 1 base from J, the gap between germline ends came to 9 bases. The CDR3 DNA sequence: TGTGCCAGCAGCCAAGGGTCCCAGGGCACAGATACGCAGTATTTT. It specifies CASSQGSQGTDTQYF.

A few counts support this clonotype. The chain combines TRBV12-3 or TRBV12-4 with TRBJ2-7; D is undetermined. V was shortened by 4 bases and J by 5 bases, with 18 bases between the two germline ends. The CDR3 contains 15 residues. This CDR3 is CASSSRRYERNEQYF. CDR3 DNA sequence: TGTGCCAGCAGTTCTAGGCGGTACGAGCGAAACGAGCAGTACTTC.

This clonotype is large (0.1 to 1%) within its sample. This chain connects TRBV5-5 to TRBJ1-1; TRBD1 aligns across 8 bases. V was clipped by 4 bases and J by 3 bases; unmatched bases: 17. Germline V gene lookup returns CDR1 SGHKS and CDR2 YYEKEE (reference sequence). The CDR3 length is 18 residues. The CDR3: CASSHRAGTGYVDTEAFF. As DNA, the CDR3 is TGTGCCAGCAGCCACCGTGCCGGGACAGGCTATGTGGACACTGAAGCTTTCTTT. Full variable domain (outside the CDR3, taken from reference TRBV5-5 and TRBJ1-1): DAGVTQSPTHLIKTRGQQVTLRCSPISGHKSVSWYQQVLGQGPQFIFQYYEKEERGRGNFPDRFSARQFPNYSSELNVNALLLGDSALYLCASSHRAGTGYVDTEAFFGQGTRLTVV.

Judged by abundance, this clonotype is large (0.1 to 1%). The V call is TRBV7-9, the J call TRBJ2-7, with TRBD1 matching 9 bases. With 2 bases clipped from V and 3 bases from J, the junction kept 5 bases outside the gene matches. The CDR3 extends over 15 amino acids. Germline V gene lookup returns CDR1 SEHNR and CDR2 FQNEAQ (reference sequence). CDR3 in DNA: TGTGCCAGCAGCTTATCCGGGACAGGGATCTACGAGCAGTACGTC. Protein sequence: CASSLSGTGIYEQYV.

This clonotype appeared a few times. The chain joins TRBV20-1 to TRBJ2-3; 8 bases line up with TRBD2. J was trimmed by 5 bases and V by 6 bases; bases with no gene match: 7. CDR3 length equals 13 residues. CDR1 DFQATT and CDR2 SNEGSKA come from the germline V gene (reference sequence). CDR3 residues: CSAEREPGDTQYF. The CDR3 DNA sequence: TGCAGTGCAGAGCGGGAGCCCGGAGATACGCAGTATTTT.

The rearrangement joins TRBV4-1 to TRBJ2-1, with 14 positions matching TRBD2. Germline V gene lookup returns CDR1 MGHRA and CDR2 YSYEKL. The CDR3 contains 19 residues. Germline trimming cut 4 bases from V and 10 bases from J; bases unmatched to any gene: 18. This chain's CDR3 is CASSPLGLAGVNLRREQFF. The CDR3 DNA sequence: TGCGCCAGCAGCCCGCTGGGACTAGCGGGGGTGAATCTCCGGCGGGAGCAGTTCTTC.

The chain joins TRBV19 to TRBJ2-1, with D uncertain. This CDR3 comprises 13 residues. From germline, CDR1 is LNHDA and CDR2 SQIVND (reference sequence). V lost 3 bases and J 4 bases, leaving 7 bases between the germline ends. The CDR3 DNA follows: TGTGCCAGTAGTATGCAGCGTTACAATGAGCAGTTCTTC. Protein: CASSMQRYNEQFF. The whole variable domain, remainder taken from reference TRBV19 and TRBJ2-1, is DGGITQSPKYLFRKEGQNVTLSCEQNLNHDAMYWYRQDPGQGLRLIYYSQIVNDFQKGDIAEGYSVSREKKESFPLTVTSAQKNPTAFYLCASSMQRYNEQFFGPGTRLTVL.